The clone carrying this T cell receptor (beta chain) has more than one count but fewer than ten. The sample comes from a study of cytomegalovirus exposure and HLA in healthy donors. PCR primers comprised 60 Vbeta and 13 Jbeta primers. TCRdb's copy holds only in-frame clones and misses some; the assay was immunoSEQ multiplex PCR. Here the sample spans more than 95,000 clones, 10% to 15% being singletons. The ends were cut back, 0 bases at V and 4 bases at J, with 11 bases in the middle. This CDR3 contains 14 residues. Germline V gene sequence: CDR1 SGHRS, CDR2 YFSETQ. Material for sequencing was PBMCs. The V and J genes are TRBV5-1 and TRBJ2-7; a weak D match, TRBD1 (5 bases). The sequence was obtained from a man in his forties in good health and CMV-seropositive. Here the CDR3 DNA reads TGCGCCAGCAGCTTGGTCGGCAGGGAATACGAGCAGTACTTC. This sequence encodes CASSLVGREYEQYF.